By share, the clone carrying this T cell receptor (beta chain) counts as medium-sized (0.01 to 0.1%). This record belongs to a study of tumor-infiltrating lymphocytes in oesophageal squamous cell carcinoma. TCRdb fed the PCR reads into MiXCR, producing one record per CDR3 protein. This sample has over 15,000 distinct CDR3 sequences; under 50% occur once, and the top ten carry under 8%. The specimen was blood. The sequence came from a male donor with esophageal squamous cell carcinoma.

CDR3 amino acids: CATSSVTTGDGDNEQFF. CDR3 coding DNA: TGTGCCACCAGCTCGGTTACGACAGGGGATGGGGACAATGAGCAGTTCTTC. The chain couples TRBV24-1 to TRBJ2-1, with 8 bases fitting TRBD1. This CDR3 has 17 residues. V lost 7 bases and J lost 5; bases outside the gene matches: 15. CDR1 is KGHDR and CDR2 is SFDVKD in the germline V gene.